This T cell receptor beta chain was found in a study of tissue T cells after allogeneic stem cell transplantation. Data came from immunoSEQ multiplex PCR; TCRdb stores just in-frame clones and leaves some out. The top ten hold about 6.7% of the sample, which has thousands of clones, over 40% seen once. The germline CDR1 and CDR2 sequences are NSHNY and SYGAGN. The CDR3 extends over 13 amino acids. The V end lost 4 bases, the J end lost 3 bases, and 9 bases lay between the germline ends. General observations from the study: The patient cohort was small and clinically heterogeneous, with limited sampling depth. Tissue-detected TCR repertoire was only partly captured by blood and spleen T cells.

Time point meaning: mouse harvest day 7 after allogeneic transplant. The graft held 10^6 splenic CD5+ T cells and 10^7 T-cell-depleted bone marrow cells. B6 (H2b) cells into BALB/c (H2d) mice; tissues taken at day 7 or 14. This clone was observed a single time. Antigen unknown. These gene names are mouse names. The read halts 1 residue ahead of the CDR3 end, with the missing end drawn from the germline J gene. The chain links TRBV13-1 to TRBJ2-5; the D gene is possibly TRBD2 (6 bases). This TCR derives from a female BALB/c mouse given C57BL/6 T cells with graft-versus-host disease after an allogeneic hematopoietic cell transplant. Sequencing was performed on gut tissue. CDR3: CASSRWGQDTQYF. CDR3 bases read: TGTGCCAGCAGTCGATGGGGGCAAGACACCCAGTAC.